These 19 T cell receptor beta chains were sequenced from one sample in a study of T cells in localized non-small cell lung cancer. Sequencing used immunoSEQ multiplex PCR; TCRdb keeps in-frame clones, though not all of them. This repertoire shows about 29,000 clones, 89% found once; its top ten account for 10%. Sequenced here: peripheral blood, sampled before any cancer treatment. The receptors here all came from a woman aged 35 to 69 with stage I lung adenocarcinoma.

The V and J genes are TRBV19 and TRBJ2-1; D perhaps matches TRBD2 (6 bases). Trimming cost V 3 bases and J 7 bases, with 13 bases left between them. The CDR3 runs to 14 residues. The V gene's germline CDR1 is LNHDA and CDR2 SQIVND (reference sequence). CDR3 in DNA: TGTGCCAGTAGTATGGAACTGCGGGGTAATGAGCAGTTCTTC. It translates to CASSMELRGNEQFF. Together with reference TRBV19 and TRBJ2-1, the CDR3 gives the full variable domain: DGGITQSPKYLFRKEGQNVTLSCEQNLNHDAMYWYRQDPGQGLRLIYYSQIVNDFQKGDIAEGYSVSREKKESFPLTVTSAQKNPTAFYLCASSMELRGNEQFFGPGTRLTVL.

This rearrangement joins TRBV28 to TRBJ1-3; D is unclear. Deletions cut 6 bases from V and 4 bases from J, with 13 bases between. Looked up from germline, CDR1 is MDHEN and CDR2 is SYDVKM. The CDR3 is made up of 14 amino acids. The CDR3 DNA reads TGTGCCAGCAGCCGCCTAGGATCCGGAAACACCATATATTTT. Protein: CASSRLGSGNTIYF. The variable domain in full, with the rest retrieved from reference TRBV28 and TRBJ1-3, is DVKVTQSSRYLVKRTGEKVFLECVQDMDHENMFWYRQDPGLGLRLIYFSYDVKMKEKGDIPEGYSVSREKKERFSLILESASTNQTSMYLCASSRLGSGNTIYFGEGSWLTVV.

The rearrangement links TRBV7-2 to TRBJ2-5, with D maybe TRBD2 (6 bases). This CDR3 spans 17 amino acids. The germline V gene encodes CDR1 SGHTA and CDR2 FQGNSA. With 5 bases removed from V and 4 bases from J, the gap between germline ends came to 23 bases. The CDR3 nucleotides are TGTGCCAGCAGCCCGCGGAGAGGGACTCCATTTGGAGAGACCCAGTACTTC. Its translation is CASSPRRGTPFGETQYF.

The chain is built from TRBV7-2 and TRBJ2-5; 13 positions agree with TRBD2. Germline assignment: CDR1 SGHTA and CDR2 FQGNSA. This CDR3 region has 18 residues. J lost 5 bases, V lost 1 base, and 10 bases had no gene match. CDR3 residues: CASSLVPGLAGWGETQYF. In DNA form, the CDR3 reads TGTGCCAGCAGCTTAGTTCCGGGACTAGCGGGATGGGGGGAGACCCAGTACTTC. Full variable domain (outside the CDR3, taken from reference TRBV7-2 and TRBJ2-5): GAGVSQSPSNKVTEKGKDVELRCDPISGHTALYWYRQSLGQGLEFLIYFQGNSAPDKSGLPSDRFSAERTGGSVSTLTIQRTQQEDSAVYLCASSLVPGLAGWGETQYFGPGTRLLVL.

This clone was counted only a few times. The rearrangement joins TRBV28 to TRBJ2-7; tentative D call: TRBD2 (6 bases). Germline CDR1 and CDR2: MDHEN and SYDVKM. With 5 bases removed from V and 0 bases from J, the gap between germline ends came to 17 bases. The length of the CDR3 is 16 residues. For the CDR3, the DNA is TGTGCCAGCAGTCGCTTGGGGGACTTACGCTCCTACGAGCAGTACTTC. Translated: CASSRLGDLRSYEQYF.

Here the CDR3 reads CASSLEDRGRETQYF. The CDR3 nucleotides read TGTGCCAGCAGTTTGGAAGACAGGGGGCGAGAGACCCAGTACTTC. The genes are TRBV28 and TRBJ2-5; 10 nucleotides match TRBD1. The CDR3 totals 15 residues. V shed 3 bases and J 4 bases; nucleotides not matched to a gene: 5. Germline-derived CDR1 and CDR2 are MDHEN and SYDVKM.

The J gene is TRBJ2-1, the V gene TRBV7-2, with D maybe TRBD2 (6 bases). The CDR3 is 15 residues long. CDR1 SGHTA and CDR2 FQGNSA come from the germline V gene. Trimming took 1 base from V and 7 from J, leaving 14 bases between them. The CDR3 here is CASSLVAGRGNEQFF. DNA for the CDR3: TGTGCCAGCAGCTTAGTGGCGGGAAGAGGGAATGAGCAGTTCTTC. Variable domain in full (rest from reference TRBV7-2 and TRBJ2-1): GAGVSQSPSNKVTEKGKDVELRCDPISGHTALYWYRQSLGQGLEFLIYFQGNSAPDKSGLPSDRFSAERTGGSVSTLTIQRTQQEDSAVYLCASSLVAGRGNEQFFGPGTRLTVL.

This chain joins TRBV9 and TRBJ2-1; D uncertain. The CDR3 runs 15 residues. Germline V gene lookup returns CDR1 SGDLS and CDR2 YYNGEE. V was clipped by 2 bases and J by 3 bases, with 12 bases between them. CDR3 sequence reads: CASSVAVSVYNEQFF. CDR3 DNA sequence: TGTGCCAGCAGCGTGGCGGTTAGTGTCTACAATGAGCAGTTCTTC.

The chain carries TRBV30 and TRBJ1-1; D is possibly TRBD1 (6 bases). This CDR3 has 15 amino acids. V was pared by 0 bases and J by 1 base, with 12 bases between. Germline CDR1 GTSNPN, CDR2 SVGIG (reference sequence). The CDR3 loop reads CAWSVTGHPNTEAFF. The CDR3 DNA reads as TGTGCCTGGAGTGTAACGGGACATCCGAACACTGAAGCTTTCTTT.

This clone was observed a handful of times. This chain connects TRBV14 to TRBJ1-2, with D tentatively TRBD1 (6 bases). Per germline, CDR1 SGHDN and CDR2 FVKESK. The CDR3 covers 15 residues. The V end lost 0 bases, the J end lost 5 bases, and 13 bases lay between the germline ends. CDR3 amino acids: CASSQEQGWLYGYTF. CDR3 in DNA: TGTGCCAGCAGCCAAGAGCAGGGGTGGCTATATGGCTACACCTTC.

V usage is TRBV5-1 and J usage is TRBJ2-5; 7 bases are a match to TRBD2. Germline CDR1 SGHRS, CDR2 YFSETQ. The J segment lost 5 bases and the V segment lost 0 bases, leaving 7 bases of the junction unmatched. This CDR3 spans 15 amino acids. In DNA, the CDR3 is TGCGCCAGCAGCTTGGAAGGACTAGATGGGGAGACCCAGTACTTC. It specifies CASSLEGLDGETQYF.

The chain uses TRBV27 and TRBJ2-1; the D gene is possibly TRBD1 (5 bases). This CDR3 has 15 residues. Germline V gives CDR1 MNHEY, CDR2 SMNVEV (reference sequence). Between the trimmed V and J ends, which lost 7 bases and 4 bases, there was a span of 17 bases. This CDR3 is CASTQLGPGYNEQFF. As DNA, the CDR3 is TGTGCCAGCACCCAGCTAGGCCCAGGGTACAATGAGCAGTTCTTC.

The rearrangement uses TRBV5-4 and TRBJ2-4; no reliable D call. The CDR3 is 13 amino acids. Germline loops: CDR1 SGHNT, CDR2 YYREEE (reference sequence). Trimming took off 4 bases at V and 9 bases at J, with 14 bases between the two ends. The CDR3 region is CASSQVASRIQYF. CDR3 nucleotides: TGTGCCAGCAGCCAAGTGGCTAGTCGCATTCAGTACTTC.

V is TRBV4-3 and J is TRBJ2-3; D is unclear. Deletions cut 0 bases from V and 7 bases from J, with 11 bases between. The CDR3 contains 14 residues. The germline gives CDR1 LGHNA, CDR2 YSLEER. This CDR3 reads CASSQDGSSYTQYF. CDR3 bases: TGCGCCAGCAGCCAAGACGGTTCGTCATATACGCAGTATTTT.

The rearrangement joins TRBV28 to TRBJ2-5; D is possibly TRBD2 (6 bases). The DNA end favors TRBJ2-7, so the J call may be wrong. Germline V gene data show CDR1 as MDHEN and CDR2 as SYDVKM. The CDR3 runs 13 residues. This CDR3 reads CASSSGSSREQYF. CDR3 coding DNA: TGTGCCAGCAGTTCCGGGAGTAGTCGCGAGCAGTACTTC.

About this clone: One end of the junction fails to match germline, which may point to a read error. The chain uses TRBV28 and TRBJ2-1; possible D gene TRBD1, 6 bases. Germline V gives CDR1 MDHEN, CDR2 SYDVKM. The CDR3 contains 12 residues. DNA for the CDR3: TGTGCCAGCAGTTTAACAGGGAATGTGCAGTTCTTC. It is translated as CASSLTGNVQFF.

The chain combines TRBV7-9 with TRBJ1-2; TRBD1 is a possible D gene (5 bases). Germline V gene sequence: CDR1 SEHNR, CDR2 FQNEAQ (reference sequence). The CDR3 runs to 15 residues. Trimming left V 5 bases short and J 6 bases short, with 19 bases between. The CDR3 nucleotides are TGTGCCAGCAGCCCCGCGGGGGGTTGGGGAAATGGCTACACCTTC. This gives the protein CASSPAGGWGNGYTF.

The V gene is TRBV13, the J gene TRBJ2-7, with 10 positions matching TRBD2. Germline V gene sequence: CDR1 PRHDT, CDR2 FYEKMQ (reference sequence). Trimming took 6 bases from V and 1 from J; bases not matched to a gene: 6. CDR3 length: 15 amino acids. Written as DNA, the CDR3 is TGTGCCAGCAGGGGAGCGGGAGGGCAGTCCTACGAGCAGTACTTC. Translation gives CASRGAGGQSYEQYF. The variable domain in full, completed from reference TRBV13 and TRBJ2-7, reads AAGVIQSPRHLIKEKRETATLKCYPIPRHDTVYWYQQGPGQDPQFLISFYEKMQSDKGSIPDRFSAQQFSDYHSELNMSSLELGDSALYFCASRGAGGQSYEQYFGPGTRLTVT.

V usage is TRBV11-2 and J usage is TRBJ1-6; D is ambiguous. Looked up from germline, CDR1 is SGHAT and CDR2 is FQNNGV. Deletions cut 2 bases from V and 0 bases from J, with 8 bases between. The CDR3 is 16 residues long. Written as DNA, the CDR3 is TGTGCCAGCAGCTTACCCACGTTCTCCTATAATTCACCCCTCCACTTT. This sequence encodes CASSLPTFSYNSPLHF.